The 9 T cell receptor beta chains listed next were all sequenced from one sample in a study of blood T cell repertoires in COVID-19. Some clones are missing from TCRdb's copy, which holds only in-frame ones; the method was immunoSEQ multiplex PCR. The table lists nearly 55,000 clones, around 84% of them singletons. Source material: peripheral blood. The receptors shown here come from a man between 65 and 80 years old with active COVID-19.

CDR3 in amino acids: CASSRGQGANEKLFF. Written as DNA, the CDR3 is TGTGCCAGCAGCCGAGGACAGGGGGCTAATGAAAAACTGTTTTTT. The chain uses TRBV7-9 and TRBJ1-4, with 10 bases lining up with TRBD1. Unmatched junction bases numbered 3, after V lost 5 bases and J lost 3 bases. CDR3 length: 15 residues. Germline-derived CDR1 and CDR2 are SEHNR and FQNEAQ (reference sequence).

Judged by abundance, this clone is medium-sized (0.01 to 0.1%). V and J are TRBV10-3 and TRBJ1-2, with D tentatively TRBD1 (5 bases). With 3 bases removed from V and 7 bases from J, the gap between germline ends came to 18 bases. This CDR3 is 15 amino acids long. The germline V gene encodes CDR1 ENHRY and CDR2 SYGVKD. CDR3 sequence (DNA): TGTGCCATCAGTGACCCTGAACAAGGGGAAGTTGGCTACACCTTC. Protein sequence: CAISDPEQGEVGYTF.

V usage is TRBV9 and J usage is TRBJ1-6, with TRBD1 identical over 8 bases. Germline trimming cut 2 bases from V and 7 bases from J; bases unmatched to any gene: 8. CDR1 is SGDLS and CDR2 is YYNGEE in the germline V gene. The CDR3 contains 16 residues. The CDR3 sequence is CASSVGAGGTNSPLHF. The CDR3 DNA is TGTGCCAGCAGCGTGGGGGCAGGGGGCACCAATTCACCCCTCCACTTT.

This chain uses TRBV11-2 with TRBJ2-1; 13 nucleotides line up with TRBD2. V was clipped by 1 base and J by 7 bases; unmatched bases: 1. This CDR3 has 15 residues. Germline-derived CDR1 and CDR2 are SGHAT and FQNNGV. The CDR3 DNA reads TGTGCCAGCAGCTTAGTACTAGCGGGGGGGAATGAGCAGTTCTTC. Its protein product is CASSLVLAGGNEQFF.

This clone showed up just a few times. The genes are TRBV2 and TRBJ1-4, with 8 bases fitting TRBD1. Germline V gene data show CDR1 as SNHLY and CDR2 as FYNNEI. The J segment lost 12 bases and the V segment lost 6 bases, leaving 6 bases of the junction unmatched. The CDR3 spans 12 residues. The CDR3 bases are TGTGCCAGCAGGTCGGACAGGGAGGAACTGTTTTTT. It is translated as CASRSDREELFF.

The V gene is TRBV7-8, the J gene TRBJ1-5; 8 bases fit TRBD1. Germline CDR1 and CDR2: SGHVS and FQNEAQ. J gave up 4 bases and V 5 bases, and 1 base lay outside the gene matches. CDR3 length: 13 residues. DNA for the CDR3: TGTGCCAGCAGCAGGACAGGGAATCAGCCCCAGCATTTT. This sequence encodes CASSRTGNQPQHF.

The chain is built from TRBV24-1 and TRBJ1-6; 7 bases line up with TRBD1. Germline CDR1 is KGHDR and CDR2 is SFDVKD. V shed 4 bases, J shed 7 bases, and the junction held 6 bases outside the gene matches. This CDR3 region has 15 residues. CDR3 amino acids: CATSEGGRANSPLHF. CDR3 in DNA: TGTGCCACCAGTGAAGGGGGCAGGGCAAATTCACCCCTCCACTTT.

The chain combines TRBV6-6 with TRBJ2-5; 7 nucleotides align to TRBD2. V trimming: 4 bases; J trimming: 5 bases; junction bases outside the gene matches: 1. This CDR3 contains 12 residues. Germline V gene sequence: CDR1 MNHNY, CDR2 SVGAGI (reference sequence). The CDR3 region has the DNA TGTGCCAGCAGTTGGGGGGGGGAGACCCAGTACTTC. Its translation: CASSWGGETQYF.

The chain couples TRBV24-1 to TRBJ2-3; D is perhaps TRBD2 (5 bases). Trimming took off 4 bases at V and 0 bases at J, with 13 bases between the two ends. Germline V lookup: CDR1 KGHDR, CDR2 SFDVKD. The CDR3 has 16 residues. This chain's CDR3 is CATSDRTSYSTDTQYF. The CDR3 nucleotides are TGTGCCACCAGTGACAGGACTTCGTATAGCACAGATACGCAGTATTTT.